These 30 T cell receptor beta chains originate from one sample sequenced in a study of T cell repertoires in cytomegalovirus infection. Their recognized antigens are unknown. TCRdb processed the reads anew with MiXCR; each CDR3 protein has one entry. The table lists tens of thousands of distinct CDR3 sequences, 15% to 25% of them singletons, with around 67% in the top ten. Sequencing was performed on CD8+ T cells from cultured PBMCs, taken from culture after CMV antigen stimulation. These TCRs come from a human donor in good health (CMV status not recorded). Some clones in this sample may be carry-over from other donors' samples.

The rearrangement uses TRBV7-2 and TRBJ2-4, with D maybe TRBD1 (6 bases). The germline gives CDR1 SGHTA, CDR2 FQGNSA. The CDR3 is 15 amino acids. The V gene lost 3 bases and the J gene lost 6 bases, with 15 bases spanning the gap. In DNA form, the CDR3 reads TGTGCCAGCAGCTTGAATACAGGGTCGACAAACATTCAGTACTTC. Translation gives CASSLNTGSTNIQYF.

Many counts were recorded for this clonotype. In nucleotides, the CDR3 is TGTGCCAGCAGCAGTCACGCGCTAGCGGGGGACCACACCGGGGAGCTGTTTTTT. Its translation is CASSSHALAGDHTGELFF. The chain couples TRBV7-2 to TRBJ2-2; 10 nucleotides line up with TRBD2. The CDR3 extends over 18 amino acids. Trimming cost V 5 bases and J 3 bases; bases outside gene matches: 12. Germline CDR1 is SGHTA and CDR2 is FQGNSA.

This clonotype was detected many times. The chain joins TRBV7-9 to TRBJ2-7; D perhaps matches TRBD1 (5 bases). Germline V gives CDR1 SEHNR, CDR2 FQNEAQ (reference sequence). This CDR3 has 14 amino acids. The germline V and J ends were trimmed by 1 base and 7 bases, with 14 bases remaining between them. The CDR3 region has the DNA TGTGCCAGCAGCTTAGGGCAGGGTGGGCGAGAGCAGTACTTC. Translation: CASSLGQGGREQYF. Looking up the rest from reference TRBV7-9 and TRBJ2-7 gives the full variable domain: DTGVSQNPRHKITKRGQNVTFRCDPISEHNRLYWYRQTLGQGPEFLTYFQNEAQLEKSRLLSDRFSAERPKGSFSTLEIQRTEQGDSAMYLCASSLGQGGREQYFGPGTRLTVT.

This clonotype was counted only a few times. The chain recombines TRBV12-3 or TRBV12-4 with TRBJ2-7; 7 bases fit TRBD2. This CDR3 comprises 15 residues. J gave up 7 bases and V 5 bases, and 14 bases lay outside the gene matches. The CDR3 here is CASSPPGTNPTEQYF. The CDR3 DNA follows: TGTGCCAGCAGTCCACCCGGGACTAACCCGACTGAGCAGTACTTC.

V and J are TRBV7-2 and TRBJ1-1; 7 bases agree with TRBD1. Germline V gene lookup returns CDR1 SGHTA and CDR2 FQGNSA. This CDR3 is built from 14 residues. The V and J ends lost 3 bases and 5 bases, in that order; junction bases with no gene match: 6. CDR3 protein: CASSFPGGGTEAFF. The CDR3 bases are TGTGCCAGCAGCTTCCCAGGGGGAGGAACTGAAGCTTTCTTT.

Only a few counts were recorded for this clonotype. V is TRBV4-3 and J is TRBJ2-1, with 10 bases that match TRBD2. This CDR3 is built from 17 residues. Germline-derived CDR1 and CDR2 are LGHNA and YSLEER. The trim removed 1 base at V and 6 bases at J, leaving 9 bases unmatched. CDR3 loop: CASSQAGSGRAFNEQFF. The DNA for the CDR3 is TGCGCCAGCAGCCAAGCAGGAAGCGGGAGGGCCTTCAATGAGCAGTTCTTC.

In its sample, this clonotype was seen a few times. J is TRBJ1-5 and V is TRBV7-9; D gene unclear. There are 12 residues in the CDR3. Deletions cut 5 bases from V and 0 bases from J, with 2 bases between. Looked up from germline, CDR1 is SEHNR and CDR2 is FQNEAQ (reference sequence). CDR3 sequence reads: CASSNSNQPQHF. The DNA for the CDR3 is TGTGCCAGCAGCAATAGCAATCAGCCCCAGCATTTT.

This clonotype was counted only a few times. The chain uses TRBV27 and TRBJ1-2, with 7 nucleotides matching TRBD1. Per germline, CDR1 MNHEY and CDR2 SMNVEV (reference sequence). The CDR3 sequence is 15 residues long. The ends lost 3 bases at V and 1 base at J; junction bases unmatched: 5. CDR3: CASSLGGQINYGYTF. The CDR3 DNA sequence: TGTGCCAGCAGTTTGGGGGGACAGATTAACTATGGCTACACCTTC.

The chain has TRBV7-3 and TRBJ2-1; 10 bases match TRBD2. V trimming: 0 bases; J trimming: 3 bases; junction bases outside the gene matches: 2. CDR1 and CDR2 from the germline V gene are SGHTA and FQGTGA. The CDR3 runs 16 residues. The CDR3: CASSLTASGGYNEQFF. The CDR3 coding sequence is TGTGCCAGCAGCTTAACGGCTAGCGGGGGCTACAATGAGCAGTTCTTC. The complete variable domain, with remaining parts taken from reference TRBV7-3 and TRBJ2-1, reads GAGVSQTPSNKVTEKGKYVELRCDPISGHTALYWYRQSLGQGPEFLIYFQGTGAADDSGLPNDRFFAVRPEGSVSTLKIQRTERGDSAVYLCASSLTASGGYNEQFFGPGTRLTVL.

CDR3 sequence (DNA): TGTGCCAGCAGCCGCGGCGGAGCCTGGCACGAGCAGTACTTC. The encoded protein is CASSRGGAWHEQYF. V usage is TRBV9 and J usage is TRBJ2-7; D not certain. CDR1 SGDLS and CDR2 YYNGEE come from the germline V gene. The V gene lost 4 bases and the J gene lost 5 bases, with 16 bases spanning the gap. The CDR3 has 14 residues.

The V gene is TRBV7-2, the J gene TRBJ2-7; D might be TRBD1 or TRBD2, each matching 5 bases. Germline values: CDR1 SGHTA, CDR2 FQGNSA. CDR3 length: 15 residues. The V end lost 2 bases, the J end lost 5 bases, and 16 bases lay between the germline ends. The CDR3 sequence is CASSLTLGTGNEQYF. Here the CDR3 DNA reads TGTGCCAGCAGCTTAACCCTTGGGACGGGGAACGAGCAGTACTTC.

This clonotype has just a few counts. The genes are TRBV27 and TRBJ1-1; TRBD1 is a possible D gene (5 bases). This CDR3 spans 15 amino acids. The germline V and J ends were trimmed by 7 bases and 1 base, with 16 bases remaining between them. Germline V lookup: CDR1 MNHEY, CDR2 SMNVEV (reference sequence). The CDR3 region is CASNWKGRPNTEAFF. DNA for the CDR3: TGTGCCAGCAATTGGAAGGGGCGCCCGAACACTGAAGCTTTCTTT.

This clonotype was found a few times. V and J are TRBV7-2 and TRBJ2-7; D might be TRBD2 (5 bases). Trimming removed 5 bases from V and 5 bases from J, with 16 bases in between. The CDR3 has 14 amino acids. CDR1 and CDR2 from the germline V gene are SGHTA and FQGNSA. The CDR3 bases are TGTGCCAGCAGCCACCCCGGGGAGCGCGACGAGCAGTACTTC. It encodes CASSHPGERDEQYF.

This clonotype was counted only a few times. The V call is TRBV7-2, the J call TRBJ2-7; possibly TRBD2 for D (5 bases). Germline loops: CDR1 SGHTA, CDR2 FQGNSA. Deletions cut 6 bases from V and 3 bases from J, with 21 bases between. The CDR3 contains 16 residues. CDR3 residues: CASSMGSGAPNYEQYF. In DNA form, the CDR3 reads TGTGCCAGCAGTATGGGGAGTGGAGCGCCTAACTACGAGCAGTACTTC.

The CDR3 loop reads CASSTIGTSKIGGIYNEQFF. CDR3 bases: TGTGCCAGTAGTACTATCGGGACTAGTAAGATTGGGGGGATCTACAATGAGCAGTTCTTC. V is TRBV19 and J is TRBJ2-1; TRBD2 matches at 8 bases. V gave up 4 bases and J gave up 3 bases; unmatched junction bases: 20. The CDR3 covers 20 residues. CDR1 and CDR2 (germline): LNHDA, SQIVND (reference sequence).

This clonotype showed up just a few times. This rearrangement joins TRBV12-3 or TRBV12-4 to TRBJ2-1; no clear D gene. V dropped 5 bases and J dropped 8 bases, with 16 bases sitting between them. CDR3 length: 14 residues. The CDR3, as DNA: TGTGCCAGCAGTCTCCCACTGACGTGGGATGAGCAGTTCTTC. Residues: CASSLPLTWDEQFF.

This chain connects TRBV7-8 to TRBJ2-1; TRBD2 agrees at 7 bases. The germline V gene encodes CDR1 SGHVS and CDR2 FQNEAQ. V was clipped by 5 bases and J by 9 bases; unmatched bases: 13. The CDR3 runs to 15 residues. This chain's CDR3 is CASSPGGLGGFEQFF. The CDR3 DNA reads TGTGCCAGCAGCCCTGGTGGACTAGGAGGTTTTGAGCAGTTCTTC.

Note on this clonotype: With a much larger clone just one base away, this may be a read error. This sequence joins TRBV7-8 and TRBJ2-4, with 9 bases that match TRBD2. Germline CDR1 SGHVS, CDR2 FQNEAQ. The CDR3 has 17 residues. The CDR3 region has the DNA TGTGCCAGCAGCCCCACCGGGACTAGCTCCTCCAAAAACAGTCAGTACTTC. Protein product: CASSPTGTSSSKNSQYF.

This clonotype was seen ten or more times. The rearrangement links TRBV7-2 to TRBJ2-7, with TRBD2 matching 10 bases. Per germline, CDR1 SGHTA and CDR2 FQGNSA. This CDR3 comprises 14 residues. After removal of 5 bases from V and 3 bases from J, the junction contained 4 bases not matched to a gene. The CDR3 loop reads CASSMGLASYEQYF. The CDR3 region has the DNA TGTGCCAGCAGCATGGGACTAGCGAGCTACGAGCAGTACTTC.

This clonotype has more than one count but fewer than ten. This chain connects TRBV7-8 to TRBJ1-1, with D maybe TRBD1 (5 bases). Germline V gives CDR1 SGHVS, CDR2 FQNEAQ. CDR3 size: 14 residues. Trimming shortened V by 5 bases and J by 3 bases, and 13 bases separated the two germline ends. The CDR3 reads CASSKKTGDTEAFF. CDR3 coding DNA: TGTGCCAGCAGCAAGAAGACGGGGGACACTGAAGCTTTCTTT.

This clonotype came up a few times. The V and J genes are TRBV7-2 and TRBJ2-3, with TRBD2 as a possible D gene (5 bases). This CDR3 has 16 residues. Trimming took 2 bases from V and 3 from J, leaving 15 bases between them. Germline CDR1 reads SGHTA; CDR2 reads FQGNSA. The CDR3 loop reads CASSLSPSRLTDTQYF. DNA of the CDR3: TGTGCCAGCAGCTTATCCCCTAGCAGGTTGACAGATACGCAGTATTTT.

About this clonotype itself: An end of the junction differs from the germline gene, which may be a read error. J is TRBJ2-3 and V is TRBV7-1; 7 bases line up with TRBD2. TRBV7-1 is marked as an open reading frame, function uncertain. The CDR3 contains 15 residues. The DNA of the CDR3 is TGTGCCTGCAGCTCTAGCGGTGGGGACACAGATACGCAGTATTTT. This codes for CACSSSGGDTDTQYF.

Only a few counts were recorded for this clonotype. This chain links TRBV6-5 with TRBJ2-6, with D uncertain. CDR3 length equals 17 residues. The germline V and J ends were trimmed by 5 bases and 0 bases, with 14 bases remaining between them. CDR1 and CDR2 from the germline V gene are MNHEY and SVGAGI. The CDR3 is CASSHRVLFSGANVLTF. The DNA for the CDR3 is TGTGCCAGCAGTCACCGGGTCTTATTCTCTGGGGCCAACGTCCTGACTTTC.

This clonotype has a handful of counts. The V and J genes are TRBV2 and TRBJ1-1; maybe TRBD1 (5 bases). The germline V and J ends were trimmed by 8 bases and 10 bases, with 8 bases remaining between them. This CDR3 comprises 9 residues. The germline V gene encodes CDR1 SNHLY and CDR2 FYNNEI. The CDR3 loop reads CASRGGAFF. CDR3 sequence (DNA): TGTGCCAGCCGGGGGGGAGCTTTCTTT. The whole variable domain, filled in from reference TRBV2 and TRBJ1-1, reads EPEVTQTPSHQVTQMGQEVILRCVPISNHLYFYWYRQILGQKVEFLVSFYNNEISEKSEIFDDQFSVERPDGSNFTLKIRSTKLEDSAMYFCASRGGAFFGQGTRLTVV.

The chain joins TRBV6-5 to TRBJ1-1; D is uncertain. The germline gives CDR1 MNHEY, CDR2 SVGAGI. V lost 8 bases and J 1 base, leaving 8 bases between the germline ends. The CDR3 contains 12 residues. CDR3 nucleotides: TGTGCCAGCCGGACGGGGAACACTGAAGCTTTCTTT. This gives the protein CASRTGNTEAFF.

This CDR3 reads CASSQEGDRSFYGYTF. CDR3 nucleotides: TGTGCCAGCAGCCAAGAGGGAGACAGGAGCTTCTATGGCTACACCTTC. The chain couples TRBV14 to TRBJ1-2; the D gene is possibly TRBD1 (6 bases). Germline assignment: CDR1 SGHDN and CDR2 FVKESK. V lost 0 bases, J lost 4 bases, and 15 bases lay in between. The CDR3 runs 16 residues.

This clonotype was observed a handful of times. The rearrangement uses TRBV4-1 and TRBJ2-1, with D possibly matching TRBD2 (6 bases). CDR3 length equals 15 residues. Trimming cost V 0 bases and J 9 bases, with 15 bases left between them. Germline-derived CDR1 and CDR2 are MGHRA and YSYEKL. In nucleotides, the CDR3 is TGCGCCAGCAGCCAAGATATGAGCGGAGGGACTGAGCAGTTCTTC. It encodes CASSQDMSGGTEQFF.

This clonotype has ten or more counts. Here the CDR3 reads CASSFEAGAGYNEQFF. CDR3 coding DNA: TGTGCCAGCAGTTTCGAGGCGGGAGCCGGTTACAATGAGCAGTTCTTC. The V gene is TRBV28, the J gene TRBJ2-1; 7 bases line up with TRBD2. The J segment lost 4 bases and the V segment lost 3 bases, leaving 9 bases of the junction unmatched. Germline V gene lookup returns CDR1 MDHEN and CDR2 SYDVKM. The CDR3 totals 16 residues.

The gene calls are TRBV12-3 or TRBV12-4 and TRBJ1-2; perhaps TRBD1 as D (5 bases). The length of the CDR3 is 12 residues. V was pared by 6 bases and J by 8 bases, with 13 bases between. The CDR3 DNA is TGTGCCAGCAGGTCAGGACATCCAGGCTACACCTTC. It is translated as CASRSGHPGYTF.

The rearrangement uses TRBV12-5 and TRBJ2-1, with D tentatively TRBD1 (6 bases). This CDR3 has 18 residues. CDR1 and CDR2 from the germline V gene are LGHNT and FRNRAP. V was trimmed by 0 bases and J by 0 bases, leaving 15 bases between them. The CDR3 DNA reads TGTGCTAGTGGTTTGGTTCCTACAGGGTCAAGCTCCTACAATGAGCAGTTCTTC. Translated, it gives CASGLVPTGSSSYNEQFF.